Sequencing of this TCR beta chain was carried out in a study of Ad26.COV2.S vaccination and SARS-CoV-2 variants. Background on the study: Donor got 5x10^10 or 1x10^11 viral particles of Ad26.COV2.S.

Data came from immunoSEQ multiplex PCR; TCRdb stores just in-frame clones and leaves some out. The table includes a few hundred thousand clones, 83% detected once. Described treatment: roughly 19 received Ad26.COV2.S at low or high dose, single or two shots; about 5 received placebo; per-sample allocation not given. Collection of the samples took place on day 63 after the first injection of vaccine or placebo. The CDR3 extends over 16 amino acids. Germline V gene lookup returns CDR1 SGDLS and CDR2 YYNGEE. V lost 0 bases and J lost 5, with 14 bases in between. The chain couples TRBV9 to TRBJ2-2; D is possibly TRBD1 (6 bases). This receptor was taken from a person aged 18-65 years who received the Ad26.COV2.S COVID-19 vaccine or a placebo. The material sequenced was peripheral blood, taken in a trial of Ad26.COV2.S vaccine versus placebo. In nucleotides, the CDR3 is TGTGCCAGCAGCGTAGGGGGGCTAACGGGGACCGGGGAGCTGTTTTTT. It is translated as CASSVGGLTGTGELFF.